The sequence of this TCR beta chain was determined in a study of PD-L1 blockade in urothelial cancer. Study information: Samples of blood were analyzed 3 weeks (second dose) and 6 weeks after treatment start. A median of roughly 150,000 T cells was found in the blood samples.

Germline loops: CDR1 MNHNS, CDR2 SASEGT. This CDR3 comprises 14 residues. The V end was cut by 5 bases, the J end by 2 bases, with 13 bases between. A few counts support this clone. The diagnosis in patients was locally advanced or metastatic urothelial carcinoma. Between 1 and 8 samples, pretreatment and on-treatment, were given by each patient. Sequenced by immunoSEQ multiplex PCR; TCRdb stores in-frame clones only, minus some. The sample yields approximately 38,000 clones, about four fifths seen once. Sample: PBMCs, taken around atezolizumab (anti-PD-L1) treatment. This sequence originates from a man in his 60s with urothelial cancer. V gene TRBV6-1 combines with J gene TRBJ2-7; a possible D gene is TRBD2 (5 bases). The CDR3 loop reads CASSREFGTYEQYF. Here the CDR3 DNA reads TGTGCCAGCAGTAGGGAATTCGGGACCTACGAGCAGTACTTC.